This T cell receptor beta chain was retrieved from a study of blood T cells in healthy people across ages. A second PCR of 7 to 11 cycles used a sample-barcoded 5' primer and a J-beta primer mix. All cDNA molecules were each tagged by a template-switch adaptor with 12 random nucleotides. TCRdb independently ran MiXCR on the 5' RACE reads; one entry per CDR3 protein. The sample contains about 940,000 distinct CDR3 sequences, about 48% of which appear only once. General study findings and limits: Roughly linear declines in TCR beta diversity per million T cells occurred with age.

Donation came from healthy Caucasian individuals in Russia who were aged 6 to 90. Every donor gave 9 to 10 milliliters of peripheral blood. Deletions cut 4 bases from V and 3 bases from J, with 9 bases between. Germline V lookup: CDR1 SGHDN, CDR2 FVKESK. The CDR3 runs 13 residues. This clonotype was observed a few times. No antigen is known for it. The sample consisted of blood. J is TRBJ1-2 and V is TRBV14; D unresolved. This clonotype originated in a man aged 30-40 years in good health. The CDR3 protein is CASSPVVYYGYTF. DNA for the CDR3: TGTGCCAGCAGCCCCGTCGTTTACTATGGCTACACCTTC.